This T cell receptor (beta chain) is from a study of shared clonotypes between healthy human individuals. Per the authors' pipeline: Filtering of immunoSEQ junctional sequences could not match full-length read filtering. Repertoires were generated with immunoSEQ multiplex PCR, while TCRdb's copy carries only in-frame clones and drops some. That table furnishes V, J and clone size, whereas the DNA furnished D and trimming. The sample yields about a million clones, approximately 76% seen once. On this clone itself: Its antigen is currently unknown.

From germline, CDR1 is SGHDN and CDR2 FVKESK. This CDR3 is 17 amino acids long. V lost 3 bases to trimming and J lost 6 bases; unmatched junction nucleotides: 13. Study conclusions and caveats: Generation probabilities of non-shared clonotypes were lower (relative to those shared by all four donors).

Sequenced material: memory CD4+ T cells sorted from blood. Sample subset: CD45RA-negative fraction. The chain is built from TRBV14 and TRBJ2-5, with TRBD1 matching over 10 bases. The clonotype comes from a man younger than 35 in good health. CDR3 nucleotides: TGTGCCAGCAGCCAGCGAAAATGGACAGGGGGAGGTCAGACCCAGTACTTC. Amino acids: CASSQRKWTGGGQTQYF.